The clone carrying this T cell receptor (beta chain) came up once. The sample comes from a study of T cell clones after liver transplantation. Measured with immunoSEQ multiplex PCR; TCRdb has only the in-frame clones, and not every one. The sample records roughly 8,800 clones, about 79% being singletons. CDR1 is LNHDA, CDR2 SQIVND, per germline (reference sequence). Deletions cut 3 bases from V and 7 bases from J, with 7 bases between. The CDR3 sequence is 12 residues long. The sequence was collected from a human donor who received a liver transplant. Sequenced material: CD8+ T cells from blood, taken before liver transplant. The V gene is TRBV19, the J gene TRBJ2-1; the D gene is possibly TRBD1 (5 bases). CDR3 sequence (DNA): TGTGCCAGTAGTATCGGACATAATGAGCAGTTCTTC. This encodes CASSIGHNEQFF.